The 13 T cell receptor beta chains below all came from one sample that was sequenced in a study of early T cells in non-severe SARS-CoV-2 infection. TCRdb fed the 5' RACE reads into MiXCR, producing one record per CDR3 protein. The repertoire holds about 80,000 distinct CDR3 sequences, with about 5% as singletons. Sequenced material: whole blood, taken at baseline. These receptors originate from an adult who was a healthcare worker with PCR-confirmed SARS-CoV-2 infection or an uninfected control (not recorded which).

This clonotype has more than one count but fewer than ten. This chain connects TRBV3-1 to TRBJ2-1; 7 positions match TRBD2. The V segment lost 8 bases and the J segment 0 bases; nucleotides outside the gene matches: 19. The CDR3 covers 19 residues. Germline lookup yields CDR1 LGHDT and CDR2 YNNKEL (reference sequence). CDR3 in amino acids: CASLGRREERKISYNEQFF. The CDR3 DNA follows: TGTGCCAGCCTGGGTCGCCGGGAGGAGCGGAAGATCTCCTACAATGAGCAGTTCTTC.

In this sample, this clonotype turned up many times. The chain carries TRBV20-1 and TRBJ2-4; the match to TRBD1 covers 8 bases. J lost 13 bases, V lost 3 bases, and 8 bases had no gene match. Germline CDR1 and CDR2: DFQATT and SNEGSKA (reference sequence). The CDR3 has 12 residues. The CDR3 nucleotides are TGCAGTGCTAGCCAGGACAGGGATTTCCAGTACTTC. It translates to CSASQDRDFQYF.

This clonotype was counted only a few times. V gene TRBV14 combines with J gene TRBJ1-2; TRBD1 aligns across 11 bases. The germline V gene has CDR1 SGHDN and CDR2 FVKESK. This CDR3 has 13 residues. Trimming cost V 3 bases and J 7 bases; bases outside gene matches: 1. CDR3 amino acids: CASSQDRGLGYTF. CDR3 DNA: TGTGCCAGCAGCCAGGACAGGGGGCTTGGCTACACCTTC.

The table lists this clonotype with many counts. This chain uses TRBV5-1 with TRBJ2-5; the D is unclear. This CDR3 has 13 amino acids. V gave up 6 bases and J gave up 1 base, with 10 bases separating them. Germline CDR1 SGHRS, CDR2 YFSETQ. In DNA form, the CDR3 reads TGCGCCAGCACCCTCGAATTCCAAGAGACCCAGTACTTC. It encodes CASTLEFQETQYF. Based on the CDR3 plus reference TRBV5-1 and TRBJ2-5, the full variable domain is KAGVTQTPRYLIKTRGQQVTLSCSPISGHRSVSWYQQTPGQGLQFLFEYFSETQRNKGNFPGRFSGRQFSNSRSEMNVSTLELGDSALYLCASTLEFQETQYFGPGTRLLVL.

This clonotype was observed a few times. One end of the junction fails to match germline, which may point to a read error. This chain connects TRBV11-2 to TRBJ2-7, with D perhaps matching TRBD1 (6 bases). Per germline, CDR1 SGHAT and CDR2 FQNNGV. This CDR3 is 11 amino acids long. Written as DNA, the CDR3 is TGTGCCAGCAGCAGCCTACAGGGAGCGGACTTC. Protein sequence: CASSSLQGADF.

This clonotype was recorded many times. This CDR3 reads CASSARLAEAFF. In DNA, the CDR3 is TGTGCCAGCAGCGCGCGTTTGGCTGAAGCTTTCTTT. V and J are TRBV7-9 and TRBJ1-1; no firm D call. V was cut by 5 bases and J by 6 bases, with 10 bases left in between. Germline CDR1 SEHNR, CDR2 FQNEAQ (reference sequence). The CDR3 contains 12 residues.

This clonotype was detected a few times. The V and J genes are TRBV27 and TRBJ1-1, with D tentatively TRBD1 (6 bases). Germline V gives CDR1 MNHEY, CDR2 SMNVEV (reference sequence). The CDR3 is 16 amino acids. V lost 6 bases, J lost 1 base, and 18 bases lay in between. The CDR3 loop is CASSADRPNPNTEAFF. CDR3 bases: TGTGCCAGCAGCGCTGACAGGCCGAACCCGAACACTGAAGCTTTCTTT.

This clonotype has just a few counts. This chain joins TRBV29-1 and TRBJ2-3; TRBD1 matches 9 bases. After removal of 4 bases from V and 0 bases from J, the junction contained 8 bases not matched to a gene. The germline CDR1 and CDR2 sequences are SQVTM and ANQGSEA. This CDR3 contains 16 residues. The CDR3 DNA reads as TGCAGCGTTGTTAAGATGGACAGGGGTAGCACAGATACGCAGTATTTT. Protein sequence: CSVVKMDRGSTDTQYF.

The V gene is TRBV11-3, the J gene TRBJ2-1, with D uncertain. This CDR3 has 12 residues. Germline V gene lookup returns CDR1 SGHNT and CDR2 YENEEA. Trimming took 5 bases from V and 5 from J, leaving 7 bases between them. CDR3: CASSHSDNEQFF. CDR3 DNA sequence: TGTGCCAGCAGCCATTCGGACAATGAGCAGTTCTTC. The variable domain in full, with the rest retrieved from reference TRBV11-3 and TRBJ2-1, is EAGVVQSPRYKIIEKKQPVAFWCNPISGHNTLYWYLQNLGQGPELLIRYENEEAVDDSQLPKDRFSAERLKGVDSTLKIQPAELGDSAVYLCASSHSDNEQFFGPGTRLTVL.

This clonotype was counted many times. The CDR3 sequence is CASSSPPGTGPHQPQHF. CDR3 DNA sequence: TGTGCCAGTAGTAGCCCCCCCGGGACAGGGCCCCATCAGCCCCAGCATTTT. The rearrangement links TRBV19 to TRBJ1-5; 9 nucleotides match TRBD1. The CDR3 loop spans 17 amino acids. V lost 4 bases, J lost 5 bases, and 12 bases stayed unmatched. Germline assignment: CDR1 LNHDA and CDR2 SQIVND (reference sequence).

CDR3 bases: TGTGCCAGCAGCCAGGGCTTTGAAAATGAGCAGTTCTTC. It yields the protein CASSQGFENEQFF. The chain joins TRBV11-2 to TRBJ2-1, with D possibly TRBD1 on 5 matching bases. This CDR3 is built from 13 residues. Trimming left V 5 bases short and J 7 bases short, with 12 bases between. Germline CDR1 reads SGHAT; CDR2 reads FQNNGV.

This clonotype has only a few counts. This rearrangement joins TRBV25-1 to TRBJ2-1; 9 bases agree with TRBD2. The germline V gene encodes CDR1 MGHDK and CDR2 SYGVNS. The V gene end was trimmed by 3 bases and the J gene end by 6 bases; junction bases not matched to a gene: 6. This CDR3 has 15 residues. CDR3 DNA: TGTGCCAGCAGTGATTCCGGGACTAGCAGCAATGAGCAGTTCTTC. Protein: CASSDSGTSSNEQFF.

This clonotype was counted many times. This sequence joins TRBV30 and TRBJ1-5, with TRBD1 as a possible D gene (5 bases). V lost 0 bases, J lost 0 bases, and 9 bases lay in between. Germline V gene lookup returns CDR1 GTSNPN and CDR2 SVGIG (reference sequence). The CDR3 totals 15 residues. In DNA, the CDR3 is TGTGCCTGGAGTGTCGCGACAGTTAGCAATCAGCCCCAGCATTTT. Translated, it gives CAWSVATVSNQPQHF.